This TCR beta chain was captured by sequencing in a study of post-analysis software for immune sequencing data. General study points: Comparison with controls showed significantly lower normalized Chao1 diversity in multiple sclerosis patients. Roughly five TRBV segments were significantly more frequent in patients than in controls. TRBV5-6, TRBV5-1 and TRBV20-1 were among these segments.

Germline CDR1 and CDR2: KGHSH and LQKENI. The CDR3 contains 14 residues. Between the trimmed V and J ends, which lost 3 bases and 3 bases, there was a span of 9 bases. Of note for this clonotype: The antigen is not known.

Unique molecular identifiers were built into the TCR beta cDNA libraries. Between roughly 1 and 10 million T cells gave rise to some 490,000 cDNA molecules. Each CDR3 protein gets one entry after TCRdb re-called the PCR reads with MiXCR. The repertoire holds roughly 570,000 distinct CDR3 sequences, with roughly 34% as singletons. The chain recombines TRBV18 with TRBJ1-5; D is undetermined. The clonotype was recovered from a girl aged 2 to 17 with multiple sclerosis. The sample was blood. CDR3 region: CASSPLGYNQPQHF. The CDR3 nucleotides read TGTGCCAGCTCACCTCTAGGGTACAATCAGCCCCAGCATTTT.